This record concerns one TCR beta chain sequence. Its target is not known. The data belong to a study of radiotherapy plus CTLA-4 blockade in lung cancer. General study findings and limits: Radiotherapy with ipilimumab was followed by blood expansion of tumor-derived clones.

The method was immunoSEQ multiplex PCR; TCRdb's version includes in-frame clones alone and lacks a portion of them. Here the sample spans 60,000 to 70,000 clones, 70% to 85% being singletons. The V gene lost 0 bases and the J gene lost 4 bases, with 19 bases spanning the gap. This CDR3 region has 17 residues. Participants had chemo-refractory metastatic non-small-cell lung cancer and were treated with focal radiation plus ipilimumab CTLA-4 blockade. The starting material was peripheral blood, obtained from a patient treated with radiotherapy plus ipilimumab. The sequence was collected from a human donor with non-small cell lung cancer who had a complete response to radiotherapy plus ipilimumab. This chain uses TRBV23-1 with TRBJ2-7, with D perhaps TRBD2 (6 bases). TRBV23-1 is an ORF, with its function uncertain. In DNA, the CDR3 is TGCGCCAGCAGTCAATCTGTGGTTGAGGCGGGACCTTACGAGCAGTACTTC. Translation gives CASSQSVVEAGPYEQYF.